These 17 T cell receptor beta chains came from one sample sequenced in a study of long-term antiretroviral therapy in people with HIV. Survey level was the resolution at which the v3.0 immunoSEQ assay ran. Generated by immunoSEQ multiplex PCR, the TCRdb table keeps only in-frame clones and is missing some. The sample lists tens of thousands of clones; around 80% were seen once. The sequencing here drew on unsorted PBMCs, taken 0.2 years after starting antiretroviral therapy. Every receptor here comes from a woman younger than 45 with HIV.

V usage is TRBV6-1 and J usage is TRBJ2-2; D call uncertain. Trimming took 6 bases from V and 6 from J, leaving 8 bases between them. Germline-derived CDR1 and CDR2 are MNHNS and SASEGT. The CDR3 spans 12 residues. The CDR3 DNA reads as TGTGCCAGCAGGGGATGGGCCGGGGAGCTGTTTTTT. It specifies CASRGWAGELFF.

This clone was counted only a few times. The V call is TRBV6-1, the J call TRBJ2-1; 8 bases line up with TRBD2. CDR3 length equals 11 residues. CDR1 and CDR2 from the germline V gene are MNHNS and SASEGT. The junction had 5 bases not matched to a gene; V was cut back by 4 bases and J by 15 bases. CDR3 protein: CASSGGLGTFF. The CDR3 DNA reads as TGTGCCAGCAGTGGGGGACTAGGTACGTTCTTC.

This clone showed up just a few times. This chain connects TRBV15 to TRBJ2-7; 7 bases are a match to TRBD1. This CDR3 region has 13 residues. V lost 9 bases and J lost 3; bases outside the gene matches: 8. The germline CDR1 and CDR2 sequences are LNHNV and YYDKDF (reference sequence). The CDR3 nucleotides read TGTGCCACAGGTACAGGGGCACACTACGAGCAGTACTTC. Its protein product is CATGTGAHYEQYF.

J is TRBJ2-3 and V is TRBV5-1, with TRBD1 identical over 9 bases. The J segment lost 2 bases and the V segment lost 5 bases, leaving 3 bases of the junction unmatched. This CDR3 region has 14 residues. CDR1 and CDR2 (germline): SGHRS, YFSETQ. For the CDR3, the DNA is TGCGCCAGCAGTAGACAGGGGGACACAGATACGCAGTATTTT. Translated: CASSRQGDTDTQYF.

This clone has just one count. This chain uses TRBV13 with TRBJ2-1; D unclear. Germline CDR1 reads PRHDT; CDR2 reads FYEKMQ (reference sequence). This CDR3 spans 16 amino acids. V was pared by 0 bases and J by 2 bases, with 11 bases between. CDR3 in amino acids: CASSLGLRQPYNEQFF. The CDR3 bases are TGTGCCAGCAGCTTAGGCCTGCGGCAGCCCTACAATGAGCAGTTCTTC.

The J gene is TRBJ2-1, the V gene TRBV10-3; no reliable D call. Deletions cut 3 bases from V and 8 bases from J, with 5 bases between. Germline V gene sequence: CDR1 ENHRY, CDR2 SYGVKD. CDR3 length: 11 amino acids. CDR3 protein: CAISDRYEQFF. The CDR3 nucleotides are TGTGCCATCAGTGATAGGTATGAGCAGTTCTTC.

This chain links TRBV6-5 with TRBJ2-7, with D hard to call. The V end lost 3 bases, the J end lost 2 bases, and 8 bases lay between the germline ends. CDR3 size: 13 residues. Germline loops: CDR1 MNHEY, CDR2 SVGAGI. The CDR3 nucleotides read TGTGCCAGCAGTTATCAGTCGACCTACGAGCAGTACTTC. This gives the protein CASSYQSTYEQYF.

Only a few counts were recorded for this clone. The gene calls are TRBV5-1 and TRBJ2-5; D gene unclear. The germline V and J ends were trimmed by 0 bases and 5 bases, with 8 bases remaining between them. Germline assignment: CDR1 SGHRS and CDR2 YFSETQ. The CDR3 runs 13 residues. CDR3 protein: CASSLGARETQYF. The DNA for the CDR3 is TGCGCCAGCAGCTTGGGGGCGCGGGAGACCCAGTACTTC.

In its sample, this clone was seen once. The rearrangement joins TRBV7-7 to TRBJ2-1; tentative D call: TRBD1 (5 bases). The V gene lost 5 bases and the J gene lost 0 bases, with 11 bases spanning the gap. Germline-derived CDR1 and CDR2 are SSHAT and FNYEAQ (reference sequence). The CDR3 consists of 15 residues. DNA for the CDR3: TGTGCCAGCAGCCGACAGCTGACCTCCTACAATGAGCAGTTCTTC. Its protein is CASSRQLTSYNEQFF.

This chain joins TRBV30 and TRBJ1-1, with no clear D. Germline CDR1 reads GTSNPN; CDR2 reads SVGIG (reference sequence). This CDR3 has 13 amino acids. Trimming took off 2 bases at V and 1 base at J, with 8 bases between the two ends. Here the CDR3 DNA reads TGTGCCTGGAGTCCACACGGGAACACTGAAGCTTTCTTT. Residues: CAWSPHGNTEAFF.

The CDR3 protein is CAWSVTGLGREKLFF. CDR3 DNA sequence: TGTGCCTGGAGTGTAACGGGGTTAGGGCGTGAAAAACTGTTTTTT. V usage is TRBV30 and J usage is TRBJ1-4; the D is unclear. Per germline, CDR1 GTSNPN and CDR2 SVGIG (reference sequence). Between the trimmed V and J ends, which lost 0 bases and 7 bases, there was a span of 15 bases. The CDR3 spans 15 residues.

V is TRBV5-1 and J is TRBJ2-7; D might be TRBD1 (6 bases). This CDR3 is 15 amino acids long. V was trimmed by 6 bases and J by 5 bases, leaving 21 bases between them. Per germline, CDR1 SGHRS and CDR2 YFSETQ. The DNA of the CDR3 is TGCGCCAGCACCAAGGGTGATACAGGGTACCACGAGCAGTACTTC. It is translated as CASTKGDTGYHEQYF.

The V and J genes are TRBV29-1 and TRBJ2-3; tentatively, D is TRBD1 or TRBD2 (5 bases each). The CDR3 consists of 14 residues. Deletions cut 0 bases from V and 7 bases from J, with 14 bases between. Germline lookup yields CDR1 SQVTM and CDR2 ANQGSEA. This chain's CDR3 is CSVEDGDPPNTQYF. CDR3 sequence (DNA): TGCAGCGTTGAAGATGGGGACCCACCCAATACGCAGTATTTT.

The V and J genes are TRBV27 and TRBJ1-2; 7 bases are shared with TRBD1. Germline V lookup: CDR1 MNHEY, CDR2 SMNVEV (reference sequence). CDR3 length equals 14 residues. Unmatched junction bases numbered 7, after V lost 3 bases and J lost 6 bases. The CDR3 spells CASSFDRERNGYTF. The CDR3 DNA is TGTGCCAGCAGTTTTGACAGGGAGAGGAATGGCTACACCTTC.

The rearrangement uses TRBV7-3 and TRBJ2-2; unclear D gene. CDR1 is SGHTA and CDR2 is FQGTGA in the germline V gene. The ends were cut back, 5 bases at V and 3 bases at J, with 4 bases in the middle. The CDR3 sequence is 12 residues long. CDR3 sequence reads: CASSLDTGELFF. DNA of the CDR3: TGTGCCAGCAGCCTAGACACCGGGGAGCTGTTTTTT.

The V and J genes are TRBV5-4 and TRBJ2-7, with a tentative D call TRBD2 (5 bases). The V end lost 4 bases, the J end lost 2 bases, and 16 bases lay between the germline ends. CDR1 SGHNT and CDR2 YYREEE come from the germline V gene (reference sequence). The CDR3 length is 15 residues. The CDR3 reads CASSPETGLPYEQYF. The CDR3 nucleotides are TGTGCCAGCAGCCCTGAGACCGGACTGCCCTACGAGCAGTACTTC. The whole variable domain, filled in from reference TRBV5-4 and TRBJ2-7, reads ETGVTQSPTHLIKTRGQQVTLRCSSQSGHNTVSWYQQALGQGPQFIFQYYREEENGRGNFPPRFSGLQFPNYSSELNVNALELDDSALYLCASSPETGLPYEQYFGPGTRLTVT.

This chain connects TRBV2 to TRBJ1-1, with 8 bases matching TRBD1. The CDR3 length is 20 residues. Germline trimming cut 2 bases from V and 1 base from J; bases unmatched to any gene: 18. Germline V gene lookup returns CDR1 SNHLY and CDR2 FYNNEI. The CDR3, as DNA: TGTGCCAGCAGTGAACTAATCTTATACCGGGACAGGCGCTCGAACACTGAAGCTTTCTTT. Its translation is CASSELILYRDRRSNTEAFF.